The clone carrying this TCR beta chain was seen a handful of times. What it binds is unknown. The 5'RACE method, run with constant-segment primers, produced TCR alpha and TCR beta cDNA libraries (carrying sample barcodes and UMIs). Via MiXCR, TCRdb re-called the 5' RACE reads, giving one row per CDR3 protein. The sample consists of 350,000 to 450,000 distinct CDR3 sequences, around 18% of them appearing once. The data are from a study of T-cell memory formation after mild COVID-19. The study's findings and limits: For contracting clones, CD4+ ones sat mainly in CM and EM, CD8+ in EMRA. Day 15 to 85 contractors were CD4/CD8 balanced; later expanders leaned CD4+.

The V segment lost 5 bases and the J segment 7 bases; nucleotides outside the gene matches: 8. The CDR3 extends over 15 amino acids. Germline V gene sequence: CDR1 SGHVS, CDR2 FNYEAQ. The sequenced sample was PBMCs or a T cell subset sorted from them (not recorded which). The origin of this receptor is an adult woman who had mild COVID-19 (a few samples of this study predate the infection). Cell type and time point are not known. The chain links TRBV7-6 to TRBJ2-2, with 9 positions matching TRBD1. Written as DNA, the CDR3 is TGTGCCAGCAGCCTCACAGGGGGCGTCGGCGGGGAGCTGTTTTTT. This encodes CASSLTGGVGGELFF.